A single sample is the source of the 19 T cell receptor beta chains below, sequenced in a study of monozygotic twins with inflammatory bowel disease. Using the 5' RACE reads, TCRdb records one entry per CDR3 protein without DNA. The sample data list about 140,000 distinct CDR3 sequences. The sequenced sample consisted of blood. These TCRs come from a human donor with ulcerative colitis or Crohn's disease, or a healthy co-twin of an affected twin (not recorded which).

The chain employs TRBV12-3 or TRBV12-4 and TRBJ1-2. CDR3 size: 13 residues. CDR3 sequence reads: CASRLDTGGGYTF.

The V and J genes are TRBV27 and TRBJ1-2; TCRdb picks TRBD1, but there is no DNA to check that call. The CDR3 extends over 14 amino acids. Germline V gene lookup returns CDR1 MNHEY and CDR2 SMNVEV (reference sequence). The CDR3 is CASSSTGTPWGYTF.

V gene TRBV7-8 combines with J gene TRBJ2-3. Germline V gives CDR1 SGHVS, CDR2 FQNEAQ. CDR3 size: 15 residues. The CDR3 protein is CASSLEAILTDTQYF.

The V call is TRBV9, the J call TRBJ1-6; TCRdb's assignment of TRBD1 cannot be checked, as there is no DNA. CDR1 SGDLS and CDR2 YYNGEE come from the germline V gene. The CDR3 contains 18 residues. CDR3 loop: CASGRGTLPRSYNSPLHF.

The V call is TRBV20-1, the J call TRBJ2-3; with no DNA, the TCRdb D assignment of TRBD1 cannot be verified. The CDR3 runs 16 residues. The V gene's germline CDR1 is DFQATT and CDR2 SNEGSKA (reference sequence). The CDR3 loop is CSARDPYRGQTDTQYF.

This chain connects TRBV5-8 to TRBJ2-1; TCRdb's D gene call, TRBD2, goes unchecked for lack of DNA. This CDR3 has 14 residues. Germline V gives CDR1 SGHTS, CDR2 YDEGEE. The CDR3 is CARRRLAAYNEQFF.

This rearrangement joins TRBV7-9 to TRBJ2-7; the D call of TRBD1 rests on TCRdb alone, since no DNA is present to check it. The CDR3 contains 14 residues. The germline gives CDR1 SEHNR, CDR2 FQNEAQ (reference sequence). The CDR3 loop is CASSLSPQGAEQYF.

This chain uses TRBV5-4 with TRBJ1-2; the D call of TRBD1 rests on TCRdb alone, since no DNA is present to check it. The CDR3 is 17 amino acids. Germline V CDR1 and CDR2: SGHNT, YYREEE (reference sequence). The CDR3 loop reads CASSPGYGTGNNYGYTF. Full variable domain (missing parts from reference TRBV5-4 and TRBJ1-2): ETGVTQSPTHLIKTRGQQVTLRCSSQSGHNTVSWYQQALGQGPQFIFQYYREEENGRGNFPPRFSGLQFPNYSSELNVNALELDDSALYLCASSPGYGTGNNYGYTFGSGTRLTVV.

The CDR3 protein is CASSSIQGSYTEAFF. The rearrangement joins TRBV7-3 to TRBJ1-1; TCRdb proposes TRBD1, but this gene call is untestable without DNA. This CDR3 has 15 residues. Per the germline V gene, CDR1 is SGHTA and CDR2 is FQGTGA.

V usage is TRBV2 and J usage is TRBJ2-2; absent DNA, TCRdb's TRBD2 call cannot be checked. This CDR3 has 16 residues. Germline assignment: CDR1 SNHLY and CDR2 FYNNEI. CDR3 residues: CASSSTGTSGTGELFF.

The rearrangement links TRBV20-1 to TRBJ1-5; TCRdb selects TRBD1, and the lack of DNA leaves this call unchecked. Germline CDR1 and CDR2: DFQATT and SNEGSKA (reference sequence). The CDR3 extends over 14 amino acids. CDR3 protein: CSARDNRGNQPQHF.

The CDR3 sequence: CSARLAGDYNEQFF. This sequence joins TRBV20-1 and TRBJ2-1; the D call from TCRdb, TRBD2, cannot be confirmed without DNA. CDR3 length: 14 residues. Germline loops: CDR1 DFQATT, CDR2 SNEGSKA (reference sequence).

The chain couples TRBV15 to TRBJ1-5. The CDR3 loop spans 14 amino acids. Germline CDR1 reads LNHNV; CDR2 reads YYDKDF (reference sequence). CDR3 residues: CATSRDRSNQPQHF. Based on the CDR3 plus reference TRBV15 and TRBJ1-5, the full variable domain is DAMVIQNPRYQVTQFGKPVTLSCSQTLNHNVMYWYQQKSSQAPKLLFHYYDKDFNNEADTPDNFQSRRPNTSFCFLDIRSPGLGDTAMYLCATSRDRSNQPQHFGDGTRLSIL.

The chain couples TRBV6-6 to TRBJ2-5. The CDR3 consists of 12 residues. The germline V gene encodes CDR1 MNHNY and CDR2 SVGAGI (reference sequence). The CDR3 protein is CASSLFKETQYF.

The V and J genes are TRBV27 and TRBJ2-1; TCRdb selects TRBD2, and the lack of DNA leaves this call unchecked. CDR3 length equals 17 residues. Germline CDR1 and CDR2: MNHEY and SMNVEV (reference sequence). The CDR3: CASSLWASGNAYNEQFF.

The chain recombines TRBV19 with TRBJ1-1. CDR3 length equals 15 residues. Germline-derived CDR1 and CDR2 are LNHDA and SQIVND (reference sequence). The CDR3 region is CASSPKMAGNTEAFF.

The rearrangement links TRBV10-1 to TRBJ2-3; TCRdb outputs TRBD2, but without DNA this stays unchecked. The CDR3 sequence is 14 residues long. Per the germline V gene, CDR1 is WNHNN and CDR2 is SYGVQD (reference sequence). The CDR3: CANSGQRVPDTQYF.

This chain uses TRBV24-1 with TRBJ2-3; the TRBD1 assignment by TCRdb is unverifiable without DNA. The CDR3 covers 13 residues. CDR1 is KGHDR and CDR2 is SFDVKD in the germline V gene. The CDR3 reads CATSEPRVDTQYF.

The CDR3 here is CSGRLASSYNEQFF. This rearrangement joins TRBV29-1 to TRBJ2-1. CDR1 is SQVTM and CDR2 is ANQGSEA in the germline V gene. The CDR3 is made up of 14 amino acids.